This section outlines one TCR beta chain sequence together with its context. These data originate in a study of blood T cell repertoires in COVID-19. At the level of the study: Some COVID-19 samples were acute and others convalescent; all came from the United States, Italy and Spain. Sources were T cells, B-cell-depleted T cells, or PBMCs; the material itself was cDNA or gDNA.

Original data processing: Nucleated cell number was recorded as an estimate derived from reference gene primer amplification. Using immunoSEQ multiplex PCR, the repertoire was profiled, and TCRdb retains in-frame clones only, with some absent. The DNA gave D and trimming, while V, J and clone size come from that table. The repertoire holds approximately 46,000 clones, with around 88% as singletons. V was pared by 3 bases and J by 2 bases, with 8 bases between. Germline CDR1 is MGHRA and CDR2 is YSYEKL. This CDR3 region has 13 residues. Sequencing input: peripheral blood. V is TRBV4-1 and J is TRBJ2-7; D is ambiguous. This TCR derives from a human donor in a cohort sampled during active COVID-19. The CDR3 is CASSHGRTYEQYF. As DNA, the CDR3 is TGCGCCAGCAGCCATGGGCGTACCTACGAGCAGTACTTC.